Listed below are T cell receptor beta chains from one sample, sequenced in a study of cytomegalovirus exposure and HLA in healthy donors. The data were produced by immunoSEQ multiplex PCR, yet TCRdb's version contains in-frame clones alone and is incomplete. The table lists roughly 66,000 clones, roughly 68% of them singletons. What was sequenced was PBMCs. These receptors originate from a woman between 45 and 65 years old in good health and CMV-seronegative. CDR3s include the opening cysteine and the closing phenylalanine or tryptophan. A D gene is named only where the DNA matches it firmly. The size of a clone is reported for some rows only, either as once, few or many, or as a class for expanded clones.

TRBV6-5,TRBJ1-4,TRBD1,-,TGTGCCAGCAGCGACAGGGGGCTCGATGAAAAACTGTTTTTT,CASSDRGLDEKLFF
TRBV7-2,TRBJ2-5,TRBD2,-,TGTGCCGGGGCTAGCGGGACACAAGAGACCCAGTACTTC,CAGASGTQETQYF
TRBV28,TRBJ1-1,-,few,TGTGCCAGCACCTCGGGTGGCACTGAAGCTTTCTTT,CASTSGGTEAFF
TRBV30,TRBJ2-2,TRBD1,-,TGTGCCTGGGTCACAGGGGGCCACGGGGAGCTGTTTTTT,CAWVTGGHGELFF
TRBV5-1,TRBJ2-1,TRBD2,-,TGCGCCAGCAGCTTCCCCGGAGGGACTAGCGGGAGGATCACCTACAATGAGCAGTTCTTC,CASSFPGGTSGRITYNEQFF
TRBV6-5,TRBJ2-7,-,few,TGTGCCAGCAGGGAAAGGGGATCACCCACCTACGAGCAGTACTTC,CASRERGSPTYEQYF
TRBV28,TRBJ1-3,-,few,TGTGCCAGCACGGGACACAACTCTGGAAACACCATATATTTT,CASTGHNSGNTIYF
TRBV11-2,TRBJ1-5,-,few,TGTGCCAGCAGTCCCGGGACTAATCAGCCCCAGCATTTT,CASSPGTNQPQHF
TRBV28,TRBJ1-1,-,-,TGTGCCAGTCCGGGTCGGGGGATGAACACTGAAGCTTTCTTT,CASPGRGMNTEAFF
TRBV13,TRBJ2-2,TRBD1,-,TGTGCCAGCAGGCCCACGGGACAGGGAGGGACCGGGGAGCTGTTTTTT,CASRPTGQGGTGELFF
TRBV7-3,TRBJ2-1,-,-,TGTGTCAGCAGCTTAATAGGCGGGATCTACAATGAGCAGTTCTTC,CVSSLIGGIYNEQFF
TRBV4-3,TRBJ2-7,TRBD1,-,TGCGCCAGCAGCCACACACCGGGACAGGGCATAGGCGAGCAGTACTTC,CASSHTPGQGIGEQYF
TRBV5-1,TRBJ1-4,-,-,TGCGCCAGCAGCTTGGATGGTGGGGGCGGTAGAGAAAAACTGTTTTTT,CASSLDGGGGREKLFF
TRBV10-3,TRBJ2-1,-,-,TGTGCCATCAGTAAGACAGTAGGCAATGAGCAGTTCTTC,CAISKTVGNEQFF
TRBV18,TRBJ2-7,-,-,TGTGCCAGCTCATCGGACAGCTACGAGCAGTACTTC,CASSSDSYEQYF
TRBV5-4,TRBJ2-7,-,-,TGTGCCAGCAGCTTGGGTTATGGGGGGACCTCCTACGAGCAGTACTTC,CASSLGYGGTSYEQYF
TRBV7-9,TRBJ2-1,-,-,TGTGCCAGCAGCTTAAGGGGCGATGAAAACAATGAGCAGTTCTTC,CASSLRGDENNEQFF
TRBV5-6,TRBJ2-1,TRBD2,-,TGTGCCAGCAGCTCGATGACTAGCGGGCCCAGGGGGGAGCAGTTCTTC,CASSSMTSGPRGEQFF
TRBV6-5,TRBJ1-2,TRBD1,-,TGTGCCAGCAGCGCCGCAGGGGGCGGGTATGGCTACACCTTC,CASSAAGGGYGYTF
TRBV7-9,TRBJ2-1,TRBD2,-,TGTGCCAGCAGCTCTCACAGACTAGCGGGAGTTGAGCAGTTCTTC,CASSSHRLAGVEQFF
TRBV7-2,TRBJ1-1,TRBD1,-,TGTGCCAGCAGCTTAGACGGACAGGTTGGCACTGAAGCTTTCTTT,CASSLDGQVGTEAFF
TRBV18,TRBJ2-3,TRBD1,-,TGTGCCAGCTCACCTCAGGGGGTCGGCACAGATACGCAGTATTTT,CASSPQGVGTDTQYF
TRBV27,TRBJ2-1,-,-,TGTGCCAGCAGCCCGGGGGACGCCTACAATGAGCAGTTCTTC,CASSPGDAYNEQFF
TRBV28,TRBJ1-5,-,once,TGTGCCAGCAGTTCCCTTCAGGGTGGTAGTCAGCCCCAGCATTTT,CASSSLQGGSQPQHF
TRBV19,TRBJ2-2,-,-,TGTGCCAGTAGTATCCGTACCGGGGAGCTGTTTTTT,CASSIRTGELFF
TRBV5-4,TRBJ2-7,TRBD2,-,TGTGCCAGCAGCTTCTTTGCTAGCGGAGCCTACGAGCAGTACTTC,CASSFFASGAYEQYF
TRBV7-2,TRBJ2-7,TRBD2,once,TGTGCCAGCAGCCCTCGGACTAGCTCCCACGAGCAGTACTTC,CASSPRTSSHEQYF
TRBV4-3,TRBJ1-1,TRBD1,-,TGCGCCAGCAGCCGTGTGACAGGGGGAAAGGCGGAAGCTTTCTTT,CASSRVTGGKAEAFF
TRBV2,TRBJ1-4,-,few,TGTGCCAGCAGGTTCCAGTTAAATGAAAAACTGTTTTTT,CASRFQLNEKLFF
TRBV5-1,TRBJ2-5,-,-,TGCGCCAGCAGCTTGGGGCCGCGGGAGACCCAGTACTTC,CASSLGPRETQYF
TRBV30,TRBJ2-4,TRBD2,-,TGTGCCTGGCCCTCAAAACTAGGACTAGCTGTATGGGAAAACATTCAGTACTTC,CAWPSKLGLAVWENIQYF
TRBV9,TRBJ2-1,-,-,TGTGCCAGCAGCGTTCTCCCCCGGCCAGGGGAGTTCTTC,CASSVLPRPGEFF
TRBV27,TRBJ1-6,-,few,TGTGCCAGCAGTTTATCGAGAGGTTATCGAGCACCCCTCCACTTT,CASSLSRGYRAPLHF